Shown below are 12 T cell receptor beta chains from a single sample sequenced in a study of beta chain features in type 1 diabetes. Their target antigens are unknown. Study-level findings and limits: Significant though moderate, a shortening of TCRB CDR3s appeared in all four CD4+ subsets of Type 1 diabetes patients.

Expressed TCRB transcripts were sequenced after all isolated RNA was converted to cDNA. Profiled with immunoSEQ multiplex PCR; TCRdb holds only in-frame clones, not every one. The profile covers approximately 270,000 clones, with about 13% appearing a single time and about 0.016% taken by the ten largest. The sample consisted of naive CD4+ T cells from blood. These receptors originate from a man aged 30-40 years with type 1 diabetes.

The chain carries TRBV2 and TRBJ1-5, with D unresolved. The V end lost 8 bases, the J end lost 0 bases, and 11 bases lay between the germline ends. The CDR3 is 14 amino acids. Germline lookup yields CDR1 SNHLY and CDR2 FYNNEI. Here the CDR3 DNA reads TGTGCCAGCTGCCCTGCGGATAGCAATCAGCCCCAGCATTTT. It encodes CASCPADSNQPQHF.

The chain couples TRBV4-2 to TRBJ2-7; 7 nucleotides line up with TRBD1. J gave up 0 bases and V 4 bases, and 6 bases lay outside the gene matches. The germline CDR1 and CDR2 sequences are LGHNA and YNFKEQ. This CDR3 is built from 15 residues. The chain's CDR3 is CASSLRTGFSYEQYF. CDR3 sequence (DNA): TGTGCCAGCAGCCTACGGACAGGATTCTCCTACGAGCAGTACTTC.

The genes are TRBV7-6 and TRBJ2-1; TRBD2 agrees at 8 bases. In germline, CDR1 is SGHVS, CDR2 FNYEAQ. The CDR3 runs to 12 residues. V trimming: 5 bases; J trimming: 15 bases; junction bases outside the gene matches: 9. CDR3 DNA: TGTGCCAGCAGCCCCCGGGGGGGACGCGGGTTCTTC. Translated: CASSPRGGRGFF.

This clone has more than one count but fewer than ten. V usage is TRBV2 and J usage is TRBJ2-2, with 10 bases matching TRBD2. The CDR3 consists of 15 residues. The germline V gene encodes CDR1 SNHLY and CDR2 FYNNEI. With V trimmed by 6 bases and J by 6 bases, 7 bases remained unmatched. Written as DNA, the CDR3 is TGTGCCAGCAGGGGGGCTAGCGGGAGTGCCGGGGAGCTGTTTTTT. This codes for CASRGASGSAGELFF.

This clone turned up a few times. The J gene is TRBJ1-5, the V gene TRBV15; possible D gene TRBD1, 5 bases. The germline V and J ends were trimmed by 1 base and 3 bases, with 10 bases remaining between them. The CDR3 extends over 15 amino acids. From germline, CDR1 is LNHNV and CDR2 YYDKDF (reference sequence). The CDR3 sequence: CATSRGGKDNQPQHF. For the CDR3, the DNA is TGTGCCACCAGCAGAGGGGGCAAGGACAATCAGCCCCAGCATTTT.

This chain links TRBV9 with TRBJ1-1; D is unclear. V lost 0 bases, J lost 1 base, and 7 bases lay in between. CDR3 length: 14 residues. The germline CDR1 and CDR2 sequences are SGDLS and YYNGEE. The CDR3 DNA reads TGTGCCAGCAGCGTAGGGGGAGCGAACACTGAAGCTTTCTTT. Translation gives CASSVGGANTEAFF.

The rearrangement uses TRBV4-2 and TRBJ1-1; D is unclear. Trimming took 0 bases from V and 5 from J, leaving 10 bases between them. The germline V gene encodes CDR1 LGHNA and CDR2 YNFKEQ. The length of the CDR3 is 14 residues. The CDR3 region is CASSQDGSGTEAFF. DNA for the CDR3: TGTGCCAGCAGCCAAGACGGGAGTGGAACTGAAGCTTTCTTT.

In its sample, this clone was seen a few times. V usage is TRBV5-6 and J usage is TRBJ2-4, with D possibly TRBD2 on 6 matching bases. Germline assignment: CDR1 SGHDT and CDR2 YYEEEE. Trimming pared 4 bases from V and 0 bases from J, leaving 11 bases between. The CDR3 is made up of 15 amino acids. CDR3 loop: CASSRPGVAKNIQYF. Written as DNA, the CDR3 is TGTGCCAGCAGCCGCCCGGGAGTAGCCAAAAACATTCAGTACTTC.

This clone was observed a handful of times. The chain links TRBV29-1 to TRBJ1-1, with a possible D match to TRBD1 (5 bases). The CDR3 length is 10 residues. The germline gives CDR1 SQVTM, CDR2 ANQGSEA. In DNA, the CDR3 is TGCACCGTAAAGGGGTGGCAAGCTTTCTTT. Protein product: CTVKGWQAFF.

The gene calls are TRBV5-6 and TRBJ2-3; the match to TRBD2 covers 8 bases. The V gene end was trimmed by 1 base and the J gene end by 5 bases; junction bases not matched to a gene: 3. From germline, CDR1 is SGHDT and CDR2 YYEEEE. This CDR3 spans 14 amino acids. CDR3 sequence reads: CASSLFREGDTQYF. CDR3 sequence (DNA): TGTGCCAGCAGCTTGTTTCGGGAGGGAGATACGCAGTATTTT.

This clone occurred a few times. CDR3 sequence reads: CSETGTDNEQFF. The CDR3 DNA reads TGCAGCGAAACCGGGACTGACAATGAGCAGTTCTTC. The chain recombines TRBV29-1 with TRBJ2-1; possible D gene TRBD2, 6 bases. The germline V and J ends were trimmed by 7 bases and 5 bases, with 12 bases remaining between them. The CDR3 length is 12 residues. In germline, CDR1 is SQVTM, CDR2 ANQGSEA.

This clone has a handful of counts. The chain uses TRBV4-3 and TRBJ1-4; no reliable D call. The length of the CDR3 is 13 residues. Per germline, CDR1 LGHNA and CDR2 YSLEER. The V gene lost 0 bases and the J gene lost 8 bases, with 7 bases spanning the gap. The CDR3 coding sequence is TGCGCCAGCAGCCAAGATCCGAGGGAAAAACTGTTTTTT. Translation gives CASSQDPREKLFF.